The source of this TCR beta chain is a study of OX40 agonist ivuxolimab in advanced cancers. About the study as a whole: The costimulatory receptor OX40 (CD134) was targeted by ivuxolimab, a fully human IgG2 agonistic monoclonal antibody. Intravenous ivuxolimab was administered to patients every 2 weeks at six dose levels: 0.01, 0.1, 0.3, 1.5, 3 and 10 mg/kg. Of the 50 to 55 dose-escalation patients, hepatocellular carcinoma was present in some 19, melanoma in roughly 15, renal cell carcinoma in 9 and head and neck cancer in 9. In the dose-escalation cohort, 75% to 90% of patients were male, and the mean age was roughly 60 years with a range of about 20 to 90. Patients were allowed to have had prior anti-PD-1, anti-PD-L1 or anti-CTLA-4 therapy, and 40% to 45% of the dose-escalation patients had previously received checkpoint inhibitors. Three dose-escalation patients achieved partial responses, one with hepatocellular carcinoma and two with cutaneous melanoma. The point of sequencing TCRbeta in the periphery was to test whether ivuxolimab changed TCR sequence diversity and drove clonal T-cell expansion. The monotherapy dose-escalation portion (N of about 49 patients) of the phase I ivuxolimab trial is reported in the paper.

General conclusions and limits of the study: On average, CD8+ T cells showed more expanded clones than CD4+ T cells after ivuxolimab. Partial responders in the 0.1-3.0 mg/kg groups had among the lowest normalized peripheral clonal expansion, especially among CD8+ T cells. Clonal expansion of both CD4+ and CD8+ blood T cells was observed from baseline to week 6 at doses 0.1 to 3.0 mg/kg. The antigen specificity of the clonally expanded peripheral T cells was not determined. Low levels of normalized T-cell clonal expansion were also seen in some nonresponding patients.

Patients with autoimmune disease history or receiving systemic immunosuppression were excluded from the trial. Peripheral blood for TCR sequencing was collected from all dose cohorts at baseline, on cycle 4 day 1, and on cycle 7 day 1. The samples were taken from a phase I, first-in-human, multicenter, open-label dose-escalation trial of ivuxolimab. Adults with locally advanced or metastatic melanoma, renal cell, hepatocellular, or head and neck squamous cell carcinoma were enrolled in the trial. CD4+ and CD8+ T cells were sorted separately from peripheral blood before TCR sequencing. For sequencing of the TCRbeta CDR3 region, genomic DNA was extracted from the sorted cells. The immunoSEQ Assay was used for sequencing of TCRbeta CDR3 regions. TCRdb provides this immuneACCESS table in a form limited to in-frame rearrangements. Some clones are lacking; in checked studies, under half of them reflect an unresolved V gene, and why the rest are absent is not known. The sample data list about 36,000 clones, and around four fifths of these were observed just once. Roughly 13% of the sample is in the top ten clones.

Turning to this clone: What antigen it recognizes has not been identified. No clone much larger than this one lies a single base away; base qualities are absent.

The input for sequencing was CD4+ or CD8+ T cells sorted from blood, taken in a trial of the OX40 agonist ivuxolimab. The sequence came from an adult with an advanced solid tumor such as melanoma, head and neck, liver or kidney cancer.

The CDR3 corresponds to CASSPGSGFTGELFF. Read as DNA, the sequence is TGTGCCAGCAGCCCTGGCTCAGGGTTTACCGGGGAGCTGTTTTTT. The chain is assembled from TRBV11-2 and TRBJ2-2; perhaps TRBD1 is the D gene, with 5 bases matching. Reading the germline V gene gives CDR1 SGHAT and CDR2 FQNNGV. The CDR3 runs 15 amino acids, cysteine and phenylalanine included. Only the CDR3 part of the read is kept: 45 bases, read in frame from the first base. Trimming takes 5 bases from V and 5 bases from J, and the germline ends sit 15 bases apart.